The rows below give T cell receptor beta chains drawn from one sample of a study of blood T cell repertoires in COVID-19. Assay used: immunoSEQ multiplex PCR; TCRdb lists only in-frame clones, some missing. This sample carries approximately 74,000 clones, 88% of them seen once, and the ten largest clones take approximately 1.9%. The sequencing sample was made of peripheral blood. The receptor set was obtained from a woman of 80 years or more with active or convalescent COVID-19. Each CDR3 is given with its conserved first and last residue. The D gene is left open where the match is weak. Only part of the rows carry a size: once, few, many, or a class if the clone is expanded.

d_call,clone_size,v_call,j_call,cdr3_aa,cdr3_nt
TRBD1,-,TRBV11-3,TRBJ2-1,CASKHHLPSGTGGYNEQFF,TGTGCCAGCAAACATCACCTTCCCTCCGGGACAGGGGGGTACAATGAGCAGTTCTTC
-,-,TRBV19,TRBJ2-7,CASSPGGGLAPPYF,TGTGCCAGTAGTCCGGGGGGCGGGCTCGCCCCCCCCTACTTC
-,-,TRBV5-6,TRBJ2-5,CASSLRSGETQYF,TGTGCCAGCAGCTTACGGTCCGGAGAGACCCAGTACTTC
-,-,TRBV24-1,TRBJ1-1,CATTDSSLNTEAFF,TGTGCCACTACGGACAGTTCTTTGAACACTGAAGCTTTCTTT
-,few,TRBV9,TRBJ2-2,CASSVAGTGELFF,TGTGCCAGCAGCGTAGCGGGCACCGGGGAGCTGTTTTTT
-,-,TRBV27,TRBJ1-1,CASSLVRANTEAFF,TGTGCCAGCAGTTTAGTCAGGGCGAACACTGAAGCTTTCTTT
TRBD2,-,TRBV7-2,TRBJ2-5,CASSVLAGAFQETQYF,TGTGCCAGCAGCGTACTAGCGGGGGCCTTTCAAGAGACCCAGTACTTC
TRBD1,-,TRBV29-1,TRBJ1-2,CSVGQGAYGYTF,TGCAGCGTCGGACAGGGGGCATATGGCTACACCTTC
-,few,TRBV24-1,TRBJ2-5,CATSDSYPQETQYF,TGTGCCACCAGTGATTCCTACCCACAAGAGACCCAGTACTTC
-,-,TRBV3-1/TRBV3-2,TRBJ2-5,CASSQVIGYTETQYF,TGTGCCAGCAGCCAAGTAATCGGGTATACAGAGACCCAGTACTTC
-,-,TRBV7-2,TRBJ1-2,CASSLAAGKAYGYTF,TGTGCCAGCAGCTTAGCGGCAGGGAAGGCCTATGGCTACACCTTC
-,-,TRBV30,TRBJ2-7,CAWAGNYEQYF,TGTGCCTGGGCGGGTAACTACGAGCAGTACTTC
-,-,TRBV7-3,TRBJ2-7,CASSPSQGYEQYF,TGTGCCAGCAGCCCCTCTCAGGGTTACGAGCAGTACTTC
-,-,TRBV19,TRBJ1-5,CASTRDILRDQPQHF,TGTGCCAGTACCCGGGACATCCTAAGGGATCAGCCCCAGCATTTT
-,once,TRBV2,TRBJ1-6,CASSLTEVRVSPLHF,TGTGCCAGCAGTCTAACCGAGGTCAGGGTCTCACCCCTCCACTTT
TRBD1,-,TRBV6-5,TRBJ2-2,CASSYSNRGDTGELFF,TGTGCCAGCAGTTACTCCAACAGGGGGGACACCGGGGAGCTGTTTTTT
-,-,TRBV18,TRBJ1-2,CASSPPRAGLDGYTF,TGTGCCAGCTCACCTCCCCGTGCGGGTTTAGATGGCTACACCTTC
TRBD1,-,TRBV24-1,TRBJ1-2,CATSDFRDSHGYTF,TGTGCCACCAGTGATTTCCGGGACAGCCATGGCTACACCTTC
-,-,TRBV28,TRBJ1-3,CASSFPGGNTIYF,TGTGCCAGCAGTTTCCCAGGAGGAAACACCATATATTTT
TRBD2,-,TRBV4-3,TRBJ2-4,CASSRLAGGPDIQYF,TGCGCCAGCAGCCGACTAGCGGGGGGGCCTGACATTCAGTACTTC
-,few,TRBV10-3,TRBJ1-3,CAISEAGSGNTIYF,TGTGCCATCAGTGAGGCAGGTTCAGGAAACACCATATATTTT
-,-,TRBV4-3,TRBJ2-1,CASSLADYNEQFF,TGCGCCAGCAGCCTAGCGGACTACAATGAGCAGTTCTTC
TRBD2,-,TRBV11-3,TRBJ2-7,CASSLLSGGLEQYF,TGTGCCAGCAGCTTACTGAGCGGGGGCCTCGAGCAGTACTTC
-,-,TRBV6-2/TRBV6-3,TRBJ2-3,CASSKLTGRTLSSTDTQYF,TGTGCCAGCAGCAAACTGACGGGCCGGACTCTTTCTAGCACAGATACGCAGTATTTT
-,-,TRBV3-1/TRBV3-2,TRBJ2-1,CASSQDHRASVDNEQFF,TGTGCCAGCAGCCAAGATCATCGGGCTAGCGTAGACAATGAGCAGTTCTTC
TRBD2,-,TRBV19,TRBJ2-1,CASSIPSAGGLNEQFF,TGTGCCAGTAGTATTCCCTCAGCGGGAGGGCTGAATGAGCAGTTCTTC
-,-,TRBV21-1,TRBJ1-6,CASSKVKGAGSPLHF,TGTGCCAGCAGCAAAGTCAAGGGGGCCGGATCACCCCTCCACTTT
TRBD1,once,TRBV29-1,TRBJ1-5,CSVGGQGDQPQHF,TGCAGCGTGGGGGGACAGGGAGATCAGCCCCAGCATTTT
TRBD1,once,TRBV19,TRBJ1-2,CASSSGTGAPYGYTF,TGTGCCAGTAGTAGTGGGACAGGGGCGCCCTATGGCTACACCTTC
-,-,TRBV6-2/TRBV6-3,TRBJ2-3,CASSLTQGIAQYF,TGTGCCAGCAGTCTGACACAGGGAATCGCGCAGTATTTT
-,-,TRBV4-1,TRBJ1-4,CASSQQTARKNEKLFF,TGCGCCAGCAGCCAACAGACAGCAAGAAAAAATGAAAAACTGTTTTTT
-,-,TRBV19,TRBJ1-5,CASSTTGTAQPQHF,TGTGCCAGTAGTACTACAGGGACCGCTCAGCCCCAGCATTTT
TRBD2,-,TRBV18,TRBJ2-7,CASSARTSGRSRYEQYF,TGTGCCAGCTCGGCAAGGACTAGCGGGAGGAGTAGGTACGAGCAGTACTTC
-,-,TRBV14,TRBJ1-1,CASSLLRNTEAFF,TGTGCCAGCTCGCTTCTGAGGAACACTGAAGCTTTCTTT
TRBD1,-,TRBV7-9,TRBJ1-2,CASSTGQAYGYTF,TGTGCCAGCAGCACTGGACAGGCCTATGGCTACACCTTC
TRBD2,-,TRBV6-5,TRBJ2-1,CASSYSRLAGNNEQFF,TGTGCCAGCAGTTACTCGAGGTTAGCGGGGAACAATGAGCAGTTCTTC
-,-,TRBV13,TRBJ1-6,CASSLLSSPLHF,TGTGCCAGCAGCTTACTGAGTTCACCCCTCCACTTT
-,-,TRBV19,TRBJ2-1,CASGGAGGKNEQFF,TGTGCCAGTGGGGGGGCAGGGGGCAAGAATGAGCAGTTCTTC
TRBD1,-,TRBV4-1,TRBJ1-2,CASSQGGTGARNYGYTF,TGCGCCAGCAGCCAAGGTGGGACAGGGGCCCGTAACTATGGCTACACCTTC
TRBD1,-,TRBV7-9,TRBJ1-1,CASSPPGQGTTEAFF,TGTGCCAGCAGCCCGCCGGGACAGGGCACCACTGAAGCTTTCTTT
TRBD1,-,TRBV10-3,TRBJ2-1,CAISGPGQNNEQFF,TGTGCCATCAGTGGACCGGGACAGAACAATGAGCAGTTCTTC
-,-,TRBV21-1,TRBJ2-1,CASSNKRPSGQRVTRRNNEQFF,TGTGCCAGCAGCAATAAGCGCCCATCGGGACAGCGAGTAACCCGGCGAAACAATGAGCAGTTCTTC
-,-,TRBV21-1,TRBJ2-7,CASSKVAGDGQGDHEQYF,TGTGCCAGCAGCAAAGTCGCAGGAGACGGACAGGGTGACCACGAGCAGTACTTC